The 10 T cell receptor beta chains below were found in one sample sequenced in a study of T cell responses to AZD1222 COVID-19 vaccine. The assay was immunoSEQ multiplex PCR, and TCRdb's table has in-frame clones only and misses some. The sample lists 150,000 or so clones, 92% seen once, with around 2.5% in the top ten. The sample here was peripheral blood, taken on day 0 of AZD1222 vaccination. The receptors shown here come from an adult in good health.

The chain combines TRBV7-6 with TRBJ1-5; 10 nucleotides line up with TRBD1. Trimming at V came to 5 bases and at J to 3 bases, leaving 4 bases not matched to a gene. CDR3 length equals 15 residues. CDR1 and CDR2 (germline): SGHVS, FNYEAQ. CDR3 bases: TGTGCCAGCAGCCAGGGGACAGGGGCCAATCAGCCCCAGCATTTT. It encodes CASSQGTGANQPQHF.

V usage is TRBV7-2 and J usage is TRBJ1-1; D uncertain. CDR1 and CDR2 from the germline V gene are SGHTA and FQGNSA. The CDR3 runs 15 residues. Trimming took off 2 bases at V and 5 bases at J, with 15 bases between the two ends. CDR3 coding DNA: TGTGCCAGCAGCTTAAGCAGCTCGCAGGAAACTGAAGCTTTCTTT. Translating gives CASSLSSSQETEAFF.

The rearrangement links TRBV7-9 to TRBJ2-4; 8 bases are a match to TRBD1. CDR3 length equals 16 residues. Trimming took 5 bases from V and 5 from J; bases not matched to a gene: 11. CDR1 and CDR2 (germline): SEHNR, FQNEAQ (reference sequence). CDR3 in amino acids: CASSRDGQGAENIQYF. The CDR3 DNA sequence: TGTGCCAGCAGCAGAGACGGACAGGGTGCGGAAAACATTCAGTACTTC.

This clone was seen a handful of times. The V and J genes are TRBV2 and TRBJ2-6, with a weak D call TRBD1 (5 bases). Trimming removed 2 bases at V and 14 bases at J, with 10 bases between. This CDR3 is 12 amino acids long. The germline CDR1 and CDR2 sequences are SNHLY and FYNNEI. The CDR3 bases are TGTGCCAGCAGTGAACAGGGAAAGATCCTGACTTTC. Protein sequence: CASSEQGKILTF. The full variable domain, completed using reference TRBV2 and TRBJ2-6, is EPEVTQTPSHQVTQMGQEVILRCVPISNHLYFYWYRQILGQKVEFLVSFYNNEISEKSEIFDDQFSVERPDGSNFTLKIRSTKLEDSAMYFCASSEQGKILTFGAGSRLTVL.

The V call is TRBV6-6, the J call TRBJ1-2, with 11 positions matching TRBD1. Germline V CDR1 and CDR2: MNHNY, SVGAGI (reference sequence). The CDR3 is made up of 15 amino acids. Trimming took 2 bases from V and 6 from J; bases not matched to a gene: 5. The CDR3 coding sequence is TGTGCCAGCAGTTACGGGACAGGGGGACGCGATGGCTACACCTTC. It codes for CASSYGTGGRDGYTF.

The chain is built from TRBV30 and TRBJ1-1; the D gene is possibly TRBD1 (6 bases). This CDR3 is built from 14 residues. The V gene's germline CDR1 is GTSNPN and CDR2 SVGIG (reference sequence). V gave up 5 bases and J gave up 1 base, with 14 bases separating them. DNA of the CDR3: TGTGCCTGGGAAGGGGGAGGAGGGAACACTGAAGCTTTCTTT. It specifies CAWEGGGGNTEAFF.

The gene calls are TRBV3-1 (or the pseudogene TRBV3-2) and TRBJ1-6; 8 bases are shared with TRBD1. CDR3 length: 15 amino acids. The germline V gene encodes CDR1 LGHDT and CDR2 YNNKEL (reference sequence). With V trimmed by 1 base and J by 7 bases, 3 bases remained unmatched. The chain's CDR3 is CASSQGTGRNSPLHF. The CDR3 DNA reads as TGTGCCAGCAGCCAAGGGACAGGGAGAAATTCACCCCTCCACTTT.

The chain uses TRBV10-2 and TRBJ1-4, with a possible D match to TRBD1 (5 bases). Trimming took off 4 bases at V and 1 base at J, with 10 bases between the two ends. Germline V lookup: CDR1 WSHSY, CDR2 SAAADI. The CDR3 has 15 residues. The DNA for the CDR3 is TGCGCCAGCAGTGTCTCGGGGGGAACTAATGAAAAACTGTTTTTT. This sequence encodes CASSVSGGTNEKLFF.

The V and J genes are TRBV5-4 and TRBJ2-7; 9 nucleotides agree with TRBD1. Germline V gene sequence: CDR1 SGHNT, CDR2 YYREEE (reference sequence). The CDR3 extends over 15 amino acids. Unmatched junction bases numbered 9, after V lost 3 bases and J lost 5 bases. The CDR3 spells CASSWEQGASNEQYF. CDR3 nucleotides: TGTGCCAGCAGCTGGGAACAGGGGGCTTCTAACGAGCAGTACTTC. Complete variable domain (other parts from reference TRBV5-4 and TRBJ2-7): ETGVTQSPTHLIKTRGQQVTLRCSSQSGHNTVSWYQQALGQGPQFIFQYYREEENGRGNFPPRFSGLQFPNYSSELNVNALELDDSALYLCASSWEQGASNEQYFGPGTRLTVT.

The chain carries TRBV29-1 and TRBJ1-5; TRBD1 matches 7 bases. V shed 6 bases and J 3 bases; nucleotides not matched to a gene: 5. Germline CDR1 SQVTM, CDR2 ANQGSEA. The CDR3 runs to 13 residues. CDR3 DNA sequence: TGCAGCGTCGTAGGACAGGTCAATCAGCCCCAGCATTTT. As protein: CSVVGQVNQPQHF. Together with reference TRBV29-1 and TRBJ1-5, the CDR3 gives the full variable domain: SAVISQKPSRDICQRGTSLTIQCQVDSQVTMMFWYRQQPGQSLTLIATANQGSEATYESGFVIDKFPISRPNLTFSTLTVSNMSPEDSSIYLCSVVGQVNQPQHFGDGTRLSIL.